These 26 T cell receptor beta chains were sequenced from one sample in a study of STAT5B mutations in CD4+ large granular lymphocyte leukemia (dated by TCRdb to between 2020 and 2023). Library method: the immunoSEQ multiplex PCR assay. TCRdb obtained this table from immuneACCESS and retained in-frame rearrangements with V and J assigned. These tables miss some clones; where compared with another copy, unresolved V genes account for less than half of the shortfall, and the remainder is unexplained. In this sample the table shows approximately 40,000 clones, less than 85% of which occur a single time. The ten largest clones capture approximately 0.35% of the sample. Sequencing input: CD4+ T cells from blood buffy coats. The receptor set was obtained from a human donor in good health.

This chain links TRBV5-1 with TRBJ1-3; D unresolved. CDR1 SGHRS and CDR2 YFSETQ come from the germline V gene. Trimming cost V 1 base and J 4 bases, with 12 bases left between them. This CDR3 has 15 residues. CDR3 sequence (DNA): TGCGCCAGCAGCTTGTTTCCAGGTGAAGGAAACACCATATATTTT. Translating it yields CASSLFPGEGNTIYF.

The chain recombines TRBV28 with TRBJ1-2; D is unclear. The V gene's germline CDR1 is MDHEN and CDR2 SYDVKM. Trimming left V 4 bases short and J 2 bases short, with 8 bases between. The CDR3 length is 13 residues. CDR3 in DNA: TGTGCCAGCAGTTCCACACCAAACTATGGCTACACCTTC. This gives the protein CASSSTPNYGYTF.

The rearrangement uses TRBV2 and TRBJ1-2, with D hard to call. The CDR3 is 14 amino acids. Germline V gene lookup returns CDR1 SNHLY and CDR2 FYNNEI. Trimming removed 5 bases from V and 5 bases from J, with 15 bases in between. Here the CDR3 reads CASSQSVTTYGYTF. The CDR3 DNA is TGTGCCAGCAGTCAATCCGTCACGACATATGGCTACACCTTC.

The V and J genes are TRBV6-5 and TRBJ2-1, with D possibly TRBD2 on 6 matching bases. There are 15 residues in the CDR3. Per germline, CDR1 MNHEY and CDR2 SVGAGI. Trimming stripped 8 bases from V and 4 bases from J, with 18 bases between. The CDR3 sequence: CASFTLAGPYNEQFF. CDR3 DNA sequence: TGTGCCAGCTTTACCCTCGCGGGGCCTTACAATGAGCAGTTCTTC.

This clone was observed a handful of times. This rearrangement joins TRBV5-1 to TRBJ1-2, with 8 bases matching TRBD1. The germline gives CDR1 SGHRS, CDR2 YFSETQ. CDR3 size: 15 residues. The junction had 10 bases not matched to a gene; V was cut back by 6 bases and J by 3 bases. CDR3 amino acids: CASTYSGGPDYGYTF. CDR3 nucleotides: TGCGCCAGCACGTATTCAGGGGGCCCAGACTATGGCTACACCTTC.

The rearrangement links TRBV29-1 to TRBJ1-1; no firm D call. The CDR3 has 10 residues. Looked up from germline, CDR1 is SQVTM and CDR2 is ANQGSEA. Between the trimmed V and J ends, which lost 7 bases and 10 bases, there was a span of 13 bases. The CDR3 sequence is CSASIGGAFF. The CDR3 DNA reads as TGCAGCGCCTCCATCGGAGGAGCTTTCTTT.

The V and J genes are TRBV5-8 and TRBJ2-3; D call uncertain. The V end lost 4 bases, the J end lost 2 bases, and 5 bases lay between the germline ends. CDR1 SGHTS and CDR2 YDEGEE come from the germline V gene. The CDR3 is made up of 12 amino acids. For the CDR3, the DNA is TGTGCCAGCAGCCAATCCACAGATACGCAGTATTTT. Amino acid sequence: CASSQSTDTQYF.

This clone was observed a handful of times. The V call is TRBV7-2, the J call TRBJ1-4, with 7 nucleotides matching TRBD1. Losses at the gene ends were 1 base for V and 10 bases for J; bases not matched to a gene: 3. Germline V gives CDR1 SGHTA, CDR2 FQGNSA. The CDR3 has 13 amino acids. The CDR3: CASSLGQGGKLFF. The CDR3, as DNA: TGTGCCAGCAGCTTAGGACAGGGCGGAAAACTGTTTTTT.

This chain connects TRBV5-5 to TRBJ1-6, with D possibly matching TRBD1 (6 bases). The germline V gene has CDR1 SGHKS and CDR2 YYEKEE (reference sequence). The CDR3 totals 16 residues. V shed 4 bases and J shed 5 bases, with 16 bases lying between them. CDR3 residues: CASSLTGPENNSPLHF. The CDR3 DNA follows: TGTGCCAGCAGCCTGACAGGTCCCGAAAATAATTCACCCCTCCACTTT.

The rearrangement uses TRBV19 and TRBJ2-3, with TRBD2 identical over 15 bases. The CDR3 loop spans 17 amino acids. With 8 bases clipped from V and 5 bases from J, the junction kept 11 bases outside the gene matches. CDR1 is LNHDA and CDR2 is SQIVND in the germline V gene (reference sequence). This CDR3 is CASGGLAGGPLQDTQYF. CDR3 DNA: TGTGCCAGTGGAGGACTAGCGGGAGGGCCGTTACAAGATACGCAGTATTTT.

In its sample, this clone was seen once. The J gene is TRBJ2-1, the V gene TRBV4-3; tentatively, D is TRBD1 (6 bases). Germline loops: CDR1 LGHNA, CDR2 YSLEER. This CDR3 comprises 13 residues. The germline V and J ends were trimmed by 9 bases and 8 bases, with 17 bases remaining between them. CDR3 nucleotide sequence: TGCGCCAGTTCCTTACAGGGCGGGCATGAGCAGTTCTTC. This translates into CASSLQGGHEQFF.

In this sample, this clone turned up a few times. The rearrangement joins TRBV20-1 to TRBJ1-2, with D perhaps matching TRBD1 (5 bases). V was shortened by 8 bases and J by 4 bases, with 11 bases between the two germline ends. The CDR3 has 11 residues. CDR1 is DFQATT and CDR2 is SNEGSKA in the germline V gene (reference sequence). In nucleotides, the CDR3 is TGCAGTTCAGGGAACGGCTATGGCTACACCTTC. It is translated as CSSGNGYGYTF.

The chain recombines TRBV6-6 with TRBJ1-2; D uncertain. The CDR3 runs to 14 residues. Germline CDR1 and CDR2: MNHNY and SVGAGI (reference sequence). Trimming removed 7 bases at V and 3 bases at J, with 15 bases between. CDR3 sequence (DNA): TGTGCCAGCAACAAGGGAGGACCTGACTATGGCTACACCTTC. Its translation is CASNKGGPDYGYTF.

The chain employs TRBV5-1 and TRBJ2-2; no clear D gene. Trimming shortened V by 2 bases and J by 0 bases, and 2 bases separated the two germline ends. The CDR3 consists of 13 residues. Germline V gene lookup returns CDR1 SGHRS and CDR2 YFSETQ. The CDR3 DNA follows: TGCGCCAGCAGCTTAACGAACACCGGGGAGCTGTTTTTT. Its translation: CASSLTNTGELFF.

The V gene is TRBV28, the J gene TRBJ1-2; D ambiguous. The V gene's germline CDR1 is MDHEN and CDR2 SYDVKM. Trimming took 4 bases from V and 2 from J, leaving 11 bases between them. There are 14 residues in the CDR3. CDR3 nucleotides: TGTGCCAGCAGTTCCGGAGCCGAGAACTATGGCTACACCTTC. As protein: CASSSGAENYGYTF.

The chain is built from TRBV9 and TRBJ2-3, with 7 bases fitting TRBD1. The CDR3 is 17 residues long. The V segment lost 3 bases and the J segment 4 bases; nucleotides outside the gene matches: 14. Germline assignment: CDR1 SGDLS and CDR2 YYNGEE. CDR3 sequence reads: CASSEVSTGSKADTQYF. The CDR3 coding sequence is TGTGCCAGCAGCGAAGTTTCGACAGGGTCTAAGGCAGATACGCAGTATTTT.

In DNA form, the CDR3 reads TGTGCCAGCAGGGGAGCTGGAGGGGAGGAGACCCAGTACTTC. This translates into CASRGAGGEETQYF. The rearrangement joins TRBV28 to TRBJ2-5, with a possible D match to TRBD2 (6 bases). Germline CDR1 is MDHEN and CDR2 is SYDVKM. This CDR3 is 14 amino acids long. The V end lost 6 bases, the J end lost 5 bases, and 16 bases lay between the germline ends.

The rearrangement links TRBV19 to TRBJ2-3; possible D gene TRBD1, 6 bases. V lost 3 bases and J 6 bases, leaving 25 bases between the germline ends. CDR1 and CDR2 from the germline V gene are LNHDA and SQIVND (reference sequence). The CDR3 is 18 amino acids. CDR3 in amino acids: CASSIRGSRPGHTDTQYF. For the CDR3, the DNA is TGTGCCAGTAGTATCAGGGGAAGTCGTCCGGGGCACACCGATACGCAGTATTTT.

The chain uses TRBV7-2 and TRBJ2-1; 9 nucleotides match TRBD2. This CDR3 has 16 amino acids. Trimming cost V 2 bases and J 4 bases; bases outside gene matches: 6. CDR1 and CDR2 from the germline V gene are SGHTA and FQGNSA. Here the CDR3 reads CASSLLSGGQYNEQFF. DNA for the CDR3: TGTGCCAGCAGCTTACTTAGCGGGGGCCAATACAATGAGCAGTTCTTC.

This chain links TRBV15 with TRBJ2-3, with D possibly TRBD2 on 5 matching bases. Trimming stripped 0 bases from V and 4 bases from J, with 5 bases between. CDR1 and CDR2 from the germline V gene are LNHNV and YYDKDF (reference sequence). The CDR3 length is 13 residues. Written as DNA, the CDR3 is TGTGCCACCAGCAGAGAGGGAGCAGATACGCAGTATTTT. It yields the protein CATSREGADTQYF.

About this clone itself: Relative to the germline gene, one junction end is altered; a read error may explain this. The chain links TRBV15 to TRBJ2-1, with D tentatively TRBD2 (5 bases). This CDR3 contains 16 residues. Germline V gene data show CDR1 as LNHNV and CDR2 as YYDKDF (reference sequence). The CDR3 sequence is CATTRVSRAAYNEQFF. The CDR3 region has the DNA TGTGCCACCACCAGAGTATCCCGAGCGGCATACAATGAGCAGTTCTTC.

This clone appeared a few times. The rearrangement links TRBV30 to TRBJ1-4; D is undetermined. CDR3 length: 14 amino acids. Germline CDR1 and CDR2: GTSNPN and SVGIG (reference sequence). The V gene lost 8 bases and the J gene lost 0 bases, with 13 bases spanning the gap. CDR3 residues: CAAWKIATNEKLFF. The CDR3 DNA is TGTGCCGCCTGGAAAATAGCAACTAATGAAAAACTGTTTTTT.

J is TRBJ2-5 and V is TRBV7-9, with 9 positions matching TRBD1. The CDR3 totals 14 residues. After removal of 5 bases from V and 5 bases from J, the junction contained 6 bases not matched to a gene. Germline CDR1 SEHNR, CDR2 FQNEAQ (reference sequence). CDR3 coding DNA: TGTGCCAGCAGCAGAACAGGGGGCTTCGAGACCCAGTACTTC. Translation: CASSRTGGFETQYF.

The chain recombines TRBV28 with TRBJ1-6, with D perhaps matching TRBD1 (5 bases). From germline, CDR1 is MDHEN and CDR2 SYDVKM. Trimming left V 3 bases short and J 3 bases short, with 12 bases between. This CDR3 has 16 amino acids. The CDR3 DNA sequence: TGTGCCAGCAGTTTGGGGACGGTATACTATAATTCACCCCTCCACTTT. Encoded protein: CASSLGTVYYNSPLHF.

This clone was seen a few times. This chain connects TRBV4-2 to TRBJ2-4; D gene uncertain. V was trimmed by 1 base and J by 6 bases, leaving 10 bases between them. The CDR3 spans 14 residues. Germline V gene data show CDR1 as LGHNA and CDR2 as YNFKEQ. The CDR3 loop is CASSQAQTGNIQYF. The CDR3 coding sequence is TGTGCCAGCAGCCAAGCCCAAACTGGAAACATTCAGTACTTC.

The chain links TRBV29-1 to TRBJ2-7; D is unclear. V was cut by 2 bases and J by 3 bases, with 17 bases left in between. CDR1 and CDR2 from the germline V gene are SQVTM and ANQGSEA. This CDR3 has 15 residues. In DNA form, the CDR3 reads TGCAGCGTTGAATCCCAGGACGGCGGATTCTACGAGCAGTACTTC. It encodes CSVESQDGGFYEQYF.